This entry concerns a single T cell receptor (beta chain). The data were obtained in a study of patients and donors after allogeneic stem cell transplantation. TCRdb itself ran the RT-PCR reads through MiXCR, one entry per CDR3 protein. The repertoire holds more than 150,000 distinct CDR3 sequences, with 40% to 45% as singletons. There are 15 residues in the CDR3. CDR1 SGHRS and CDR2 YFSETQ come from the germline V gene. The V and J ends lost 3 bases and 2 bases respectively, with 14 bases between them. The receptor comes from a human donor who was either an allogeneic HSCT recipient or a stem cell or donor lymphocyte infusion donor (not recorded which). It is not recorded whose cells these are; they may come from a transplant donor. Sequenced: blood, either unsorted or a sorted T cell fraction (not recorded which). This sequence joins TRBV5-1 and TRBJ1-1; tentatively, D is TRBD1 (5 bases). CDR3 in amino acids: CASSSLTGDNTEAFF. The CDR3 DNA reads TGCGCCAGCAGCTCGCTTACAGGAGATAACACTGAAGCTTTCTTT.